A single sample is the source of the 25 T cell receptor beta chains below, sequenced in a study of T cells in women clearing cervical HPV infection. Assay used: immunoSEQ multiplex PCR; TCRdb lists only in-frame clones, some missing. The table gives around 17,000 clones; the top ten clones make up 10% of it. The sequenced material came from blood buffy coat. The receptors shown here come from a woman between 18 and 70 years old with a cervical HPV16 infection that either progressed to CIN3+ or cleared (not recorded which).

CDR3 amino acids: CSVEGLAGDTSSYNEQFF. The CDR3 DNA, read in part, is TGCAGCGTTGAAGGACTAGCGGGAGACACCAGCTCCTACAATGAG. The V gene is TRBV29-1, the J gene TRBJ2-1; 12 nucleotides match TRBD2. Coverage ceases 3 residues before the CDR3 finishes, and the germline J gene fills in the end. The V and J ends lost 1 base and 0 bases, in that order; junction bases with no gene match: 7. Germline-derived CDR1 and CDR2 are SQVTM and ANQGSEA. The CDR3 has 18 amino acids.

CDR3 region: CASSPTGGSFYEQYF. The part of the CDR3 DNA that was read is TGTGCCAGCAGCCCGACGGGCGGGAGTTTCTACGAG. V gene TRBV7-2 combines with J gene TRBJ2-7; TRBD2 matches 7 bases. The CDR3 end is not reached by the read, which stops 3 residues before it; the germline J gene fills it in. The V gene end was trimmed by 5 bases and the J gene end by 3 bases; junction bases not matched to a gene: 10. The CDR3 spans 15 residues. The V gene's germline CDR1 is SGHTA and CDR2 FQGNSA. Full variable domain (missing parts from reference TRBV7-2 and TRBJ2-7): GAGVSQSPSNKVTEKGKDVELRCDPISGHTALYWYRQSLGQGLEFLIYFQGNSAPDKSGLPSDRFSAERTGGSVSTLTIQRTQQEDSAVYLCASSPTGGSFYEQYFGPGTRLTVT.

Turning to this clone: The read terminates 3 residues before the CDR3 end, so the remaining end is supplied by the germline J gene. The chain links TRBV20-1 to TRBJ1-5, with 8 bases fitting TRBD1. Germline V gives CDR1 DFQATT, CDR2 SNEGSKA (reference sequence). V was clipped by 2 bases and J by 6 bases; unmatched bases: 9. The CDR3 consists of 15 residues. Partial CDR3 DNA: TGCAGTGCTAGATCGGGACAGGAAAAGGGTCAGCCC. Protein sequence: CSARSGQEKGQP. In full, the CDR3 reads CSARSGQEKGQPQHF.

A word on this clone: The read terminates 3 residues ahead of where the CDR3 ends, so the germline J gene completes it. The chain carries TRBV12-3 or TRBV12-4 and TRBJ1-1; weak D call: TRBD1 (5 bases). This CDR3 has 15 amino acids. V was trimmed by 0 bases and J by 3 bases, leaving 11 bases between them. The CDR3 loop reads CASSLAQGLDTEAFF. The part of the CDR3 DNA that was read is TGTGCCAGCAGTTTAGCGCAGGGTTTGGACACTGAA.

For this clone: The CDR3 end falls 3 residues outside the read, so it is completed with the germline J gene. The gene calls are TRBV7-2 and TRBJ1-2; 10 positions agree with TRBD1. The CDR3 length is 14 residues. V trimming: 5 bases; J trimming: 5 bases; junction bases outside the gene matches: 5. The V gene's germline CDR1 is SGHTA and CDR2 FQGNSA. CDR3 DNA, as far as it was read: TGTGCCAGCAGCCGCGGACAGGGGGTTTATGGC. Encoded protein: CASSRGQGVYG. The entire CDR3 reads CASSRGQGVYGYTF.

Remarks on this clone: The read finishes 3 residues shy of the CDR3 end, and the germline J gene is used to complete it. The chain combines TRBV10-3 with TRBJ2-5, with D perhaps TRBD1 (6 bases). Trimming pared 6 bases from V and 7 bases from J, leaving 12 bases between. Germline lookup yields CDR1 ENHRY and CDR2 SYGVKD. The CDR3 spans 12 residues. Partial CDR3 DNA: TGTGCCATCAGGCCTGAACAGGGGACC. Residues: CAIRPEQGT. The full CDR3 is CAIRPEQGTQYF.

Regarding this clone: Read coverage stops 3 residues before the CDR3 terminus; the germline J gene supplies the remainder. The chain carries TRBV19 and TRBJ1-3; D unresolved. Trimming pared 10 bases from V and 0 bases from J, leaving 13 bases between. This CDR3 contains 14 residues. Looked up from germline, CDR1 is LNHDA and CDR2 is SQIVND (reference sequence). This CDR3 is CATLDFYSGNTIYF. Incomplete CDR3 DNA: TGTGCCACTCTGGACTTCTACTCTGGAAACACC.

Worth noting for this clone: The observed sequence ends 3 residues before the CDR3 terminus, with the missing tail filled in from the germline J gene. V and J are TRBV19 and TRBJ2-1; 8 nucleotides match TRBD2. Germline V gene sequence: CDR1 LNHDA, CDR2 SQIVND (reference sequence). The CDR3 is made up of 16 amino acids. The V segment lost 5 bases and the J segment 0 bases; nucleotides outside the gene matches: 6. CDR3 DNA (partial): TGTGCCAGTAGTTACCCAGCGGGGGCCTCCTACAATGAG. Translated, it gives CASSYPAGASYNE. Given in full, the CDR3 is CASSYPAGASYNEQFF. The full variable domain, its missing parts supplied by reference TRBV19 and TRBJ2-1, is DGGITQSPKYLFRKEGQNVTLSCEQNLNHDAMYWYRQDPGQGLRLIYYSQIVNDFQKGDIAEGYSVSREKKESFPLTVTSAQKNPTAFYLCASSYPAGASYNEQFFGPGTRLTVL.

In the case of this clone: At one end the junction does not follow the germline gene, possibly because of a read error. The chain's CDR3 is CSAGDRRNTEAFF. The CDR3 DNA, read in part, is TGCAGTGCTGGAGACAGGAGGAACACTGAA. The chain links TRBV20-1 to TRBJ1-1, with a possible D match to TRBD1 (6 bases). The read ends 3 residues before the CDR3 terminus; that terminus is restored from the germline J gene. This CDR3 has 13 residues. The germline gives CDR1 DFQATT, CDR2 SNEGSKA (reference sequence).

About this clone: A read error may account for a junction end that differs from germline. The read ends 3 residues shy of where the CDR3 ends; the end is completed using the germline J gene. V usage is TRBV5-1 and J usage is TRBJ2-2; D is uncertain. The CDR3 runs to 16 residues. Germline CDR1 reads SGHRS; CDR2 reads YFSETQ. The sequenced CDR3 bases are TGCGCCAGCAGCTTGGATGTCTTAGGGCACACTGGGGAG. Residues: CASSLDVLGHTGE. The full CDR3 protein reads CASSLDVLGHTGELFF.

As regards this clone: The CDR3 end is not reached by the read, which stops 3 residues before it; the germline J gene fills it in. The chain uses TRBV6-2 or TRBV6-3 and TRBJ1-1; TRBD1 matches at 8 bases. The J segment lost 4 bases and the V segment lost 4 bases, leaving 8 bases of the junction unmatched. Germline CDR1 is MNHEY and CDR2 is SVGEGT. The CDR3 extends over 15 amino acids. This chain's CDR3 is CASSSQGAGTTEAFF. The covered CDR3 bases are TGTGCCAGCAGTTCCCAGGGGGCTGGGACCACTGAA.

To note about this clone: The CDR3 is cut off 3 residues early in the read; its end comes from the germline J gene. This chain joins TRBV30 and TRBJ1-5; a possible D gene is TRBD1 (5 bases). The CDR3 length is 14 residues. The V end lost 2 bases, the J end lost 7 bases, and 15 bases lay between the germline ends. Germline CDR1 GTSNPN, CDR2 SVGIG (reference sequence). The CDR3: CAWSQGGSFQPQHF. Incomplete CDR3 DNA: TGTGCCTGGAGTCAGGGAGGGTCATTCCAGCCC.

CDR3 DNA, as far as it was read: TGTGCCAGCACGGGCGGGGGGGCTGCCCGTGAG. Residues: CASTGGGAARE. The CDR3 in its entirety is CASTGGGAAREQFF. The J gene is TRBJ2-1, the V gene TRBV6-2 or TRBV6-3; 9 nucleotides agree with TRBD2. Coverage ceases 3 residues before the CDR3 finishes, and the germline J gene fills in the end. Trimming took 7 bases from V and 9 from J; bases not matched to a gene: 10. The CDR3 sequence is 14 residues long. The V gene's germline CDR1 is MNHEY and CDR2 SVGEGT.

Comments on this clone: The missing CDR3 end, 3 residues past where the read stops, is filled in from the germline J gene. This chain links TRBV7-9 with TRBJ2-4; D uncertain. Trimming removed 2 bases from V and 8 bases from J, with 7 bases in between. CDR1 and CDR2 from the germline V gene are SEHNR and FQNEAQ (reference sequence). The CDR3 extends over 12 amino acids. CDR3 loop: CASSLQADIQYF. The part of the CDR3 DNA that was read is TGTGCCAGCAGCTTACAGGCTGACATT.

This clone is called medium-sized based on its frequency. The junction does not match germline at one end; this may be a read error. CDR3 in amino acids: CASSQDLRTGGQPQHF. The DNA read from the CDR3 is TGCGCCAGCAGCCAAGATCTTCGGACAGGGGGCCAGCCC. The chain has TRBV4-2 and TRBJ1-5; 11 bases agree with TRBD1. The DNA ends 3 residues before the CDR3 does, and the rest of the CDR3 is filled in from the germline J gene. In germline, CDR1 is LGHNA, CDR2 YNFKEQ. CDR3 length: 16 amino acids.

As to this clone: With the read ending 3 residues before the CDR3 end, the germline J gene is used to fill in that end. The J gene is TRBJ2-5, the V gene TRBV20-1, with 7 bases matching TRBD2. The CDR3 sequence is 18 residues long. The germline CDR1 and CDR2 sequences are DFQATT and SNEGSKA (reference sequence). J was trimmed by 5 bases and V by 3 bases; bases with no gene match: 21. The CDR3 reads CSARGGDGGIQDRETQYF. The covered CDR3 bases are TGCAGTGCTAGGGGGGGGGACGGTGGGATTCAAGATCGGGAGACC.

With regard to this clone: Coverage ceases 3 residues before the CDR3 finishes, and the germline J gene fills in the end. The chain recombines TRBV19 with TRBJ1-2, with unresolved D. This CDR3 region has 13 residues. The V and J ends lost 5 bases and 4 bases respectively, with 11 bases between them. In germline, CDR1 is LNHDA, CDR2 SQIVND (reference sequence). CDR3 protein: CASSVTLSYGYTF. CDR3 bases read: TGTGCCAGTAGTGTGACACTTTCCTATGGC.

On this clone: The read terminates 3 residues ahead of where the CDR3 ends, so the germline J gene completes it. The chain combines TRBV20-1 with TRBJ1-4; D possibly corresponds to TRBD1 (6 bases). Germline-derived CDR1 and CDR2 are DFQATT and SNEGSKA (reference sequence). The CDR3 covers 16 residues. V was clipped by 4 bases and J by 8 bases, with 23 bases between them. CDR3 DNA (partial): TGCAGTGCTACCAAGGACAGTCTGGGCTCAAAGGAAAAA. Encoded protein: CSATKDSLGSKEK. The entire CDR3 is CSATKDSLGSKEKLFF.

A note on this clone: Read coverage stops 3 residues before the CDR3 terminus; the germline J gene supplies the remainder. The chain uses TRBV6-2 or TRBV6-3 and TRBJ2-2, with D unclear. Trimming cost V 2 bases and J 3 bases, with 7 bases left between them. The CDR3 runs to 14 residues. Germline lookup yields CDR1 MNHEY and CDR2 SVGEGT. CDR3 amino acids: CASSYLTDTGELFF. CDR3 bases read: TGTGCCAGCAGTTACCTAACGGACACCGGGGAG.

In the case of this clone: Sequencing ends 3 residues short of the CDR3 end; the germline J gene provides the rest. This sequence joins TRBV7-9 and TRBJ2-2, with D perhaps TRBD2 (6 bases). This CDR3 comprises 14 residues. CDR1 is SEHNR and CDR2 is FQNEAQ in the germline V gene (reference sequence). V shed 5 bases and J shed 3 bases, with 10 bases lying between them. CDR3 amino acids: CASSKTSHTGELFF. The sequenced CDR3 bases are TGTGCCAGCAGCAAGACTAGTCACACCGGGGAG.

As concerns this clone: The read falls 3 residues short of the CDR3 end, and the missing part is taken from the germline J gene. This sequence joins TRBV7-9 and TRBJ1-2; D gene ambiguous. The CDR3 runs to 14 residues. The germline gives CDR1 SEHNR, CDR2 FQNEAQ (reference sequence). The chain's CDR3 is CASSLFSGSYDYTF. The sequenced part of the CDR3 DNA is TGTGCCAGCAGCTTATTTAGCGGATCCTACGAC.

The CDR3 spells CASTYSGSSYEQYF. The CDR3 bases that were read are TGTGCTAGTACATATAGCGGGAGCTCCTACGAG. The gene calls are TRBV12-5 and TRBJ2-7; 9 positions match TRBD2. The read is 3 residues too short to cover the CDR3 end, so that end is filled in from the germline J gene. The trim removed 8 bases at V and 0 bases at J, leaving 5 bases unmatched. Per the germline V gene, CDR1 is LGHNT and CDR2 is FRNRAP. The CDR3 has 14 residues.

Incomplete CDR3 DNA: TGTGCCAGCAGCTTAGGAGGCGGGACAGGGCAGGGT. Translated, it gives CASSLGGGTGQG. From start to end, the CDR3 is CASSLGGGTGQGQYF. The chain employs TRBV7-2 and TRBJ2-4; TRBD1 agrees at 9 bases. Sequencing ends 3 residues short of the CDR3 end; the germline J gene provides the rest. The CDR3 has 15 residues. From germline, CDR1 is SGHTA and CDR2 FQGNSA.

The DNA read from the CDR3 is TGTGCCAGCTCACCCACTAGTACAAACGAG. Translated, it gives CASSPTSTNE. The CDR3 in full is CASSPTSTNEQYF. This chain links TRBV18 with TRBJ2-7, with D possibly matching TRBD2 (5 bases). The CDR3 goes on 3 residues after the read ends, and that part is filled in from the germline J gene. Germline CDR1 reads KGHSH; CDR2 reads LQKENI. CDR3 size: 13 residues. Trimming removed 3 bases at V and 5 bases at J, with 11 bases between.

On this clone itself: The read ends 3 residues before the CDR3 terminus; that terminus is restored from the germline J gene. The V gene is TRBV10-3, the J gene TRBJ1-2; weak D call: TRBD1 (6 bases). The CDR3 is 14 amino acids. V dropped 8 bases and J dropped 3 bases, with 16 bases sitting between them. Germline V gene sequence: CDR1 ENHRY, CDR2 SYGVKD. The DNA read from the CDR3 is TGTGCCATCGGCTCGACAGGACAAGACTATGGC. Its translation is CAIGSTGQDYG. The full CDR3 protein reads CAIGSTGQDYGYTF.